This T cell receptor (beta chain) was identified during a study of human T cells and chemical hapten exposure. This clonotype was observed many times. Each cDNA molecule in the library carried unique molecular identifiers. In TCRdb, the RACE reads were re-called with MiXCR into one record per CDR3 protein. The sample carries a few hundred thousand distinct CDR3 sequences, about 5% recorded once. The time point: pre-sensitization, week 0. Regarding treatment: therapeutic diphenylcyclopropenone sensitization with weekly scalp DPC. The germline gives CDR1 SEHNR, CDR2 FQNEAQ (reference sequence). The V end was cut by 6 bases, the J end by 3 bases, with 16 bases between. This CDR3 has 15 residues.

The sequence was collected from a woman under 30 with alopecia areata. Some clones in this sample may be carry-over from other donors' samples. The chain uses TRBV7-9 and TRBJ2-3; a possible D gene is TRBD1 (5 bases). The input for sequencing was whole blood, taken in connection with sensitization to the hapten diphenylcyclopropenone (DPC). CDR3 protein: CASSSGRQGTDTQYF. In DNA, the CDR3 is TGTGCCAGCAGTTCGGGTCGGCAGGGTACAGATACGCAGTATTTT.